These 13 T cell receptor beta chains originate from one sample sequenced in a study of cytotoxic CD8 clonotypes in ibrutinib-treated CLL. The assay was immunoSEQ multiplex PCR, and TCRdb's table has in-frame clones only and misses some. In the table there are about 160,000 clones, roughly 86% of which are singletons. The sample was PBMCs, taken after 12 months of ibrutinib treatment. The receptor source for this set is a human donor with chronic lymphocytic leukemia.

V gene TRBV9 combines with J gene TRBJ2-3, with D perhaps matching TRBD2 (5 bases). The CDR3 is 14 amino acids. The germline V gene encodes CDR1 SGDLS and CDR2 YYNGEE. V was cut by 3 bases and J by 6 bases, with 14 bases left in between. The chain's CDR3 is CASSEGPGGDTQYF. CDR3 coding DNA: TGTGCCAGCAGCGAAGGGCCAGGCGGGGATACGCAGTATTTT.

This clone was counted once. The chain carries TRBV28 and TRBJ1-4; TRBD1 matches at 10 bases. The CDR3 is made up of 15 amino acids. J gave up 11 bases and V 6 bases, and 12 bases lay outside the gene matches. Germline-derived CDR1 and CDR2 are MDHEN and SYDVKM. The CDR3 nucleotides are TGTGCCAGCAGAAGCACCGGGACAGGGGTCTTGAAACTGTTTTTT. It translates to CASRSTGTGVLKLFF.

The chain recombines TRBV20-1 with TRBJ2-7, with a weak D call TRBD1 (5 bases). V was cut by 6 bases and J by 5 bases, with 8 bases left in between. Germline V gene lookup returns CDR1 DFQATT and CDR2 SNEGSKA (reference sequence). The CDR3 length is 10 residues. The CDR3 loop reads CSAWTNEQYF. DNA of the CDR3: TGCAGTGCCTGGACAAACGAGCAGTACTTC.

This chain joins TRBV11-1 and TRBJ1-3; D unclear. V lost 4 bases to trimming and J lost 3 bases, with 10 bases between them. Germline V gives CDR1 SGHAT, CDR2 FQDESV (reference sequence). This CDR3 region has 14 residues. CDR3 in DNA: TGTGCCAGCAGCTCCTTTAAGGATGGAAACACCATATATTTT. Protein sequence: CASSSFKDGNTIYF.

The chain links TRBV6-5 to TRBJ2-1; perhaps TRBD1 as D (6 bases). The V and J ends lost 10 bases and 7 bases respectively, with 11 bases between them. The CDR3 runs to 11 residues. Per germline, CDR1 MNHEY and CDR2 SVGAGI. Here the CDR3 reads CATAQGNEQFF. DNA of the CDR3: TGTGCCACCGCACAGGGAAATGAGCAGTTCTTC.

This clone has a single count. V gene TRBV7-9 combines with J gene TRBJ1-5; TRBD1 might be the D (5 bases). The CDR3 is 15 residues long. V dropped 2 bases and J dropped 2 bases, with 10 bases sitting between them. In germline, CDR1 is SEHNR, CDR2 FQNEAQ (reference sequence). The CDR3 loop reads CASSLRGGGNQPQHF. For the CDR3, the DNA is TGTGCCAGCAGCTTAAGGGGAGGTGGCAATCAGCCCCAGCATTTT.

The rearrangement joins TRBV7-8 to TRBJ1-3, with 8 bases lining up with TRBD1. Germline V gives CDR1 SGHVS, CDR2 FQNEAQ. The length of the CDR3 is 18 residues. J gave up 1 base and V 5 bases, and 13 bases lay outside the gene matches. This chain's CDR3 is CASSRGRRGRESGNTIYF. DNA for the CDR3: TGTGCCAGCAGCAGAGGCCGCAGGGGGCGTGAATCTGGAAACACCATATATTTT. The whole variable domain, filled in from reference TRBV7-8 and TRBJ1-3, reads GAGVSQSPRYKVAKRGQDVALRCDPISGHVSLFWYQQALGQGPEFLTYFQNEAQLDKSGLPSDRFFAERPEGSVSTLKIQRTQQEDSAVYLCASSRGRRGRESGNTIYFGEGSWLTVV.

CDR3 coding DNA: TGTGCCAGCAGCTGGGACACTGGTCCCCTCGAGCAGTACTTC. Protein: CASSWDTGPLEQYF. V and J are TRBV7-9 and TRBJ2-7; tentatively, D is TRBD1 (6 bases). This CDR3 contains 14 residues. Germline assignment: CDR1 SEHNR and CDR2 FQNEAQ (reference sequence). V was cut by 4 bases and J by 6 bases, with 16 bases left in between. Combining the CDR3 with reference TRBV7-9 and TRBJ2-7 gives the whole variable domain DTGVSQNPRHKITKRGQNVTFRCDPISEHNRLYWYRQTLGQGPEFLTYFQNEAQLEKSRLLSDRFSAERPKGSFSTLEIQRTEQGDSAMYLCASSWDTGPLEQYFGPGTRLTVT.

Turning to this clone: This specimen includes other DNA sequences encoding the same CDR3. V and J are TRBV2 and TRBJ1-5, with a weak D call TRBD1 (5 bases). The V gene lost 4 bases and the J gene lost 2 bases, with 9 bases spanning the gap. Per the germline V gene, CDR1 is SNHLY and CDR2 is FYNNEI. The CDR3 loop spans 14 amino acids. Here the CDR3 DNA reads TGTGCCAGCAGTGTACAAGGGGGCAATCAGCCCCAGCATTTT. This encodes CASSVQGGNQPQHF.

There are a few counts of this clone. The rearrangement links TRBV10-1 to TRBJ2-2, with D tentatively TRBD1 (6 bases). Germline V CDR1 and CDR2: WNHNN, SYGVQD (reference sequence). The length of the CDR3 is 15 residues. Trimming cost V 10 bases and J 3 bases, with 18 bases left between them. DNA for the CDR3: TGCGCCAACATGCCAGACAGGCGAGACACCGGGGAGCTGTTTTTT. Translation gives CANMPDRRDTGELFF.

This clone was counted between two and nine times. This chain links TRBV19 with TRBJ1-5; D call uncertain. V was pared by 2 bases and J by 0 bases, with 5 bases between. This CDR3 contains 14 residues. In germline, CDR1 is LNHDA, CDR2 SQIVND (reference sequence). The CDR3 DNA reads as TGTGCCAGTAGTATACTGAGTAGCAATCAGCCCCAGCATTTT. Protein sequence: CASSILSSNQPQHF.

This chain joins TRBV7-9 and TRBJ2-1, with D possibly matching TRBD1 (6 bases). The CDR3 loop spans 15 amino acids. The germline V gene encodes CDR1 SEHNR and CDR2 FQNEAQ (reference sequence). V gave up 5 bases and J gave up 6 bases, with 17 bases separating them. The CDR3 DNA sequence: TGTGCCAGCAGCCCCAGGGGTGAGGTCTTCAATGAGCAGTTCTTC. Amino acids: CASSPRGEVFNEQFF.

The gene calls are TRBV15 and TRBJ1-2; perhaps TRBD1 as D (5 bases). The CDR3 extends over 14 amino acids. Germline V CDR1 and CDR2: LNHNV, YYDKDF (reference sequence). Between the trimmed V and J ends, which lost 4 bases and 4 bases, there was a span of 13 bases. The CDR3 DNA follows: TGTGCCACCAGCATCCTACCGGGGGGCTATGGCTACACCTTC. It encodes CATSILPGGYGYTF. The full variable domain, its missing parts supplied by reference TRBV15 and TRBJ1-2, is DAMVIQNPRYQVTQFGKPVTLSCSQTLNHNVMYWYQQKSSQAPKLLFHYYDKDFNNEADTPDNFQSRRPNTSFCFLDIRSPGLGDTAMYLCATSILPGGYGYTFGSGTRLTVV.